This T cell receptor (beta chain) is drawn from a study of T cells in tuberculosis. At the level of the study: IGRA-negative adolescents, IGRA-positive adolescents with latent tuberculosis and adults with active tuberculosis formed this South African cohort. Notes on the study in general: Smaller distances to GMM-specific TCRs suggested their expansion in active tuberculosis. Shorter CDR3-alpha in active tuberculosis partly drove smaller distances. Samples were chosen by availability of cryopreserved specimens.

Worth noting for this clone: Antigen unknown.

Trimming removed 5 bases at V and 5 bases at J, with 16 bases between. The CDR3 runs 14 residues. Germline CDR1 is MNHNS and CDR2 is SASEGT. Repertoires were generated with immunoSEQ multiplex PCR, while TCRdb's copy carries only in-frame clones and drops some. The sample lists tens of thousands of clones, approximately 90% seen once, with more than 6% in the top ten. This sample's time point: new active TB diagnosis, blood taken before or within 7 days of starting treatment. The TCR was taken from an adult with tuberculosis. Some clones in this sample may be carry-over from other donors' samples. The rearrangement links TRBV6-1 to TRBJ2-7; a weak D match, TRBD2 (6 bases). The sample in question was PBMCs, obtained at tuberculosis diagnosis. The CDR3 sequence: CASSSPRGYDEQYF. The CDR3 region has the DNA TGTGCCAGCAGTAGCCCGCGGGGCTATGACGAGCAGTACTTC.